Following are 4 T cell receptor beta chains from one sample sequenced in a study of a mutant IDH1 vaccine in newly diagnosed glioma. The protocol was immunoSEQ multiplex PCR, while the TCRdb copy is restricted to in-frame clones and leaves out a portion. The sample contains roughly 99,000 clones, about 87% of which appear only once. Described time point: baseline, week 1 (first vaccination visit). The treatment was: pre-vaccination baseline after standard-of-care therapy. The sequencing here drew on PBMCs, taken from a glioma patient treated with radiotherapy, temozolomide or both. These receptor sequences come from a woman aged 45-59 years with glioma.

The J gene is TRBJ1-6, the V gene TRBV19; 7 nucleotides match TRBD1. Germline V gene sequence: CDR1 LNHDA, CDR2 SQIVND (reference sequence). Germline trimming cut 4 bases from V and 14 bases from J; bases unmatched to any gene: 11. This CDR3 spans 14 amino acids. The CDR3 nucleotides are TGTGCCAGTAGTAAAAACAGGGGCCCGGAATCCCTCCACTTT. It codes for CASSKNRGPESLHF. Full variable domain (remainder filled in from reference TRBV19 and TRBJ1-6): DGGITQSPKYLFRKEGQNVTLSCEQNLNHDAMYWYRQDPGQGLRLIYYSQIVNDFQKGDIAEGYSVSREKKESFPLTVTSAQKNPTAFYLCASSKNRGPESLHFGNGTRLTVT.

This chain links TRBV5-1 with TRBJ1-2, with D tentatively TRBD1 (5 bases). CDR3 length: 15 residues. Trimming removed 3 bases at V and 4 bases at J, with 16 bases between. Germline lookup yields CDR1 SGHRS and CDR2 YFSETQ. The CDR3 DNA sequence: TGCGCCAGCAGCTCGTACGGGGGACGGAGCTATGGCTACACCTTC. Its protein product is CASSSYGGRSYGYTF.

This clone showed up just a few times. V and J are TRBV7-2 and TRBJ2-1; D ambiguous. V was clipped by 2 bases and J by 9 bases, with 5 bases between them. CDR1 SGHTA and CDR2 FQGNSA come from the germline V gene. CDR3 length: 11 amino acids. As DNA, the CDR3 is TGTGCCAGCAGCTTATATAGTGAGCAGTTCTTC. It specifies CASSLYSEQFF. Full variable domain (remainder filled in from reference TRBV7-2 and TRBJ2-1): GAGVSQSPSNKVTEKGKDVELRCDPISGHTALYWYRQSLGQGLEFLIYFQGNSAPDKSGLPSDRFSAERTGGSVSTLTIQRTQQEDSAVYLCASSLYSEQFFGPGTRLTVL.

V usage is TRBV7-9 and J usage is TRBJ2-5; TRBD2 might be the D (6 bases). Germline loops: CDR1 SEHNR, CDR2 FQNEAQ (reference sequence). The V gene lost 5 bases and the J gene lost 2 bases, with 9 bases spanning the gap. The CDR3 runs to 13 residues. The CDR3 DNA reads TGTGCCAGCAGCCTTAGCGGTCAAGAGACCCAGTACTTC. This encodes CASSLSGQETQYF.